This T cell receptor beta chain is from a study of Ad26.COV2.S vaccination and SARS-CoV-2 variants. Study-wide findings and caveats: Among vaccine recipients, spike-specific TCR breadth exceeded that of placebo recipients. Analyses that measured TCR breadth and depth may have underestimated total T cell responses.

The treatment here: some 20 received Ad26.COV2.S at low or high dose, single or two shots; about 5 received placebo; per-sample allocation not given. Day 63 after the first injection of vaccine or placebo was the sampling time. Ad26 vector vaccine expressed Wuhan-strain SARS-CoV-2 spike. Sequencing was performed with immunoSEQ multiplex PCR; in TCRdb, only in-frame clones are kept and a portion is missing. The data show roughly 400,000 clones, about 90% seen once. In germline, CDR1 is WNHNN, CDR2 SYGVQD (reference sequence). The CDR3 loop spans 16 amino acids. V was clipped by 4 bases and J by 4 bases; unmatched bases: 2. This clone was counted a single time. Its specificity is not known.

This sequence was found in a person aged 18 to 59 who received the Ad26.COV2.S COVID-19 vaccine or a placebo. The sample in question was peripheral blood, obtained in a trial of Ad26.COV2.S vaccine versus placebo. This chain uses TRBV10-1 with TRBJ2-1; 15 nucleotides match TRBD2. The DNA for the CDR3 is TGCGCCAGCAGTGGGACTAGCGGGGGGGCATACAATGAGCAGTTCTTC. Its protein is CASSGTSGGAYNEQFF.